A single sample is the source of the 32 T cell receptor beta chains below, sequenced in a study of blood T cell repertoires in COVID-19. Clones were read by immunoSEQ multiplex PCR, and TCRdb kept only the in-frame ones, dropping some. The sample includes about 180,000 clones, 70% to 90% seen only once; the top ten take roughly 5%. Material: peripheral blood. These receptors all stem from a woman aged 50 to 60 with COVID-19, enrolled during active disease.

The chain employs TRBV7-2 and TRBJ2-7, with a possible D match to TRBD1 (8 bases). CDR1 SGHTA and CDR2 FQGNSA come from the germline V gene. CDR3 length equals 18 residues. The V gene lost 4 bases and the J gene lost 0 bases, with 22 bases spanning the gap. The CDR3: CASSSQTGGGALSYEQYF. CDR3 DNA: TGTGCCAGCAGCTCCCAAACAGGGGGGGGAGCACTCTCCTACGAGCAGTACTTC. Looking up the rest from reference TRBV7-2 and TRBJ2-7 gives the full variable domain: GAGVSQSPSNKVTEKGKDVELRCDPISGHTALYWYRQSLGQGLEFLIYFQGNSAPDKSGLPSDRFSAERTGGSVSTLTIQRTQQEDSAVYLCASSSQTGGGALSYEQYFGPGTRLTVT.

The rearrangement links TRBV6-5 to TRBJ1-2; 9 bases line up with TRBD1. V was clipped by 5 bases and J by 7 bases; unmatched bases: 5. The CDR3 is 13 residues long. Germline-derived CDR1 and CDR2 are MNHEY and SVGAGI. This CDR3 reads CASSTGQGRGYTF. The DNA of the CDR3 is TGTGCCAGCAGTACGGGACAGGGCCGTGGCTACACCTTC.

The rearrangement links TRBV30 to TRBJ1-5, with 7 bases that match TRBD1. CDR1 GTSNPN and CDR2 SVGIG come from the germline V gene (reference sequence). The junction had 2 bases not matched to a gene; V was cut back by 6 bases and J by 3 bases. This CDR3 has 12 residues. CDR3 loop: CACDRDNQPQHF. The DNA for the CDR3 is TGTGCCTGTGACAGGGACAATCAGCCCCAGCATTTT.

The V call is TRBV9, the J call TRBJ1-6; no definite D call. With 4 bases removed from V and 8 bases from J, the gap between germline ends came to 19 bases. Germline V CDR1 and CDR2: SGDLS, YYNGEE. The CDR3 extends over 16 amino acids. Here the CDR3 reads CASSFRRDPGDSPLHF. For the CDR3, the DNA is TGTGCCAGCAGCTTCCGCCGAGACCCCGGAGATTCACCCCTCCACTTT. The full variable domain, rest sourced from reference TRBV9 and TRBJ1-6, is DSGVTQTPKHLITATGQRVTLRCSPRSGDLSVYWYQQSLDQGLQFLIQYYNGEERAKGNILERFSAQQFPDLHSELNLSSLELGDSALYFCASSFRRDPGDSPLHFGNGTRLTVT.

The V gene is TRBV5-8, the J gene TRBJ2-5; TRBD1 matches 8 bases. Germline loops: CDR1 SGHTS, CDR2 YDEGEE. The V gene end was trimmed by 2 bases and the J gene end by 9 bases; junction bases not matched to a gene: 6. This CDR3 has 13 amino acids. CDR3 protein: CASSLDRGSAQYF. The CDR3, as DNA: TGTGCCAGCAGCTTAGACAGGGGCTCAGCCCAGTACTTC.

V gene TRBV19 combines with J gene TRBJ2-3, with 11 bases that match TRBD2. Germline V gene lookup returns CDR1 LNHDA and CDR2 SQIVND (reference sequence). V lost 10 bases, J lost 5 bases, and 8 bases stayed unmatched. There are 14 residues in the CDR3. The CDR3 nucleotides are TGTGCCACCTCATGGGGGACTAGCGGAGATACGCAGTATTTT. Translation: CATSWGTSGDTQYF. Looking up the rest from reference TRBV19 and TRBJ2-3 gives the full variable domain: DGGITQSPKYLFRKEGQNVTLSCEQNLNHDAMYWYRQDPGQGLRLIYYSQIVNDFQKGDIAEGYSVSREKKESFPLTVTSAQKNPTAFYLCATSWGTSGDTQYFGPGTRLTVL.

This chain links TRBV7-2 with TRBJ2-2; 8 positions match TRBD2. The germline CDR1 and CDR2 sequences are SGHTA and FQGNSA. The CDR3 has 15 residues. Trimming cost V 2 bases and J 4 bases; bases outside gene matches: 3. In DNA, the CDR3 is TGTGCCAGCAGCTTACCGGGGGGGCTCACCGGGGAGCTGTTTTTT. This sequence encodes CASSLPGGLTGELFF.

J is TRBJ2-1 and V is TRBV7-9; a weak D match, TRBD2 (7 bases). Trimming pared 4 bases from V and 6 bases from J, leaving 13 bases between. CDR3 size: 14 residues. Germline CDR1 and CDR2: SEHNR and FQNEAQ (reference sequence). The CDR3 is CASSYGGLGNEQFF. CDR3 nucleotide sequence: TGTGCCAGCAGCTACGGGGGGCTCGGCAATGAGCAGTTCTTC.

This clone was observed a single time. This rearrangement joins TRBV19 to TRBJ2-1, with TRBD2 matching over 10 bases. There are 15 residues in the CDR3. V shed 7 bases, J shed 4 bases, and the junction held 7 bases outside the gene matches. In germline, CDR1 is LNHDA, CDR2 SQIVND (reference sequence). CDR3 protein: CASISGGAVYNEQFF. CDR3 DNA sequence: TGTGCCAGTATAAGCGGGGGGGCCGTGTACAATGAGCAGTTCTTC.

This CDR3 reads CASTPGGTRTDTQYF. The CDR3 bases are TGTGCCAGCACCCCAGGAGGGACTAGGACAGATACGCAGTATTTT. The chain combines TRBV21-1 with TRBJ2-3; no DNA check was done on the table's D call, TRBD2. TRBV21-1 is shown as a pseudogene. There are 15 residues in the CDR3.

CDR3 protein: CASSLSGTGMNTEAFF. DNA of the CDR3: TGCGCCAGCAGCCTATCCGGGACAGGGATGAACACTGAAGCTTTCTTT. The chain uses TRBV4-1 and TRBJ1-1; 9 bases match TRBD1. Germline V CDR1 and CDR2: MGHRA, YSYEKL. This CDR3 has 16 amino acids. Unmatched junction bases numbered 6, after V lost 4 bases and J lost 0 bases.

The V call is TRBV30, the J call TRBJ1-6; 8 nucleotides agree with TRBD1. V lost 2 bases and J lost 7; bases outside the gene matches: 7. CDR1 is GTSNPN and CDR2 is SVGIG in the germline V gene (reference sequence). The CDR3 has 15 residues. The CDR3 coding sequence is TGTGCCTGGAGTTTTAGGGACAGGAAAAATTCACCCCTCCACTTT. Its protein product is CAWSFRDRKNSPLHF.

The rearrangement links TRBV12-3 or TRBV12-4 to TRBJ1-3; the D gene is possibly TRBD1 (6 bases). This CDR3 region has 12 residues. The CDR3 loop is CASGVGGNTIYF. The CDR3 DNA reads as TGTGCGTCAGGGGTCGGTGGAAACACCATATATTTT.

J is TRBJ2-2 and V is TRBV7-3; D not resolved. The CDR3 runs to 15 residues. Germline loops: CDR1 SGHTA, CDR2 FQGTGA. The ends were cut back, 2 bases at V and 3 bases at J, with 10 bases in the middle. CDR3 sequence: CASSLRASDTGELFF. The CDR3, as DNA: TGTGCCAGCAGCTTACGAGCATCGGACACCGGGGAGCTGTTTTTT. Together with reference TRBV7-3 and TRBJ2-2, the CDR3 gives the full variable domain: GAGVSQTPSNKVTEKGKYVELRCDPISGHTALYWYRQSLGQGPEFLIYFQGTGAADDSGLPNDRFFAVRPEGSVSTLKIQRTERGDSAVYLCASSLRASDTGELFFGEGSRLTVL.

The genes are TRBV29-1 and TRBJ2-3; 14 positions agree with TRBD2. Losses at the gene ends were 6 bases for V and 5 bases for J; bases not matched to a gene: 7. CDR3 length equals 15 residues. Germline CDR1 reads SQVTM; CDR2 reads ANQGSEA. CDR3 protein: CSVTSGGAGIDTQYF. The DNA for the CDR3 is TGCAGCGTGACTAGCGGGGGGGCCGGTATAGATACGCAGTATTTT.

The V gene is TRBV7-2, the J gene TRBJ2-1; 7 bases align to TRBD1. The CDR3 extends over 14 amino acids. Germline V gene lookup returns CDR1 SGHTA and CDR2 FQGNSA. J gave up 6 bases and V 6 bases, and 8 bases lay outside the gene matches. The CDR3 DNA follows: TGTGCCAGCAGGGACCCCGGGACAGCCAATGAGCAGTTCTTC. This codes for CASRDPGTANEQFF.

This clone was found a few times. This same CDR3 is encoded by further DNA sequences in the sample. The rearrangement joins TRBV7-9 to TRBJ1-3, with D uncertain. The CDR3 is 14 residues long. Looked up from germline, CDR1 is SEHNR and CDR2 is FQNEAQ (reference sequence). Trimming removed 1 base at V and 1 base at J, with 5 bases between. The CDR3 loop is CASSLGGSGNTIYF. CDR3 nucleotide sequence: TGTGCCAGCAGCTTAGGAGGGTCTGGAAACACCATATATTTT.

The rearrangement links TRBV18 to TRBJ1-4; no reliable D call. The V and J ends lost 3 bases and 2 bases respectively, with 10 bases between them. This CDR3 is 15 amino acids long. Germline V gene sequence: CDR1 KGHSH, CDR2 LQKENI. The CDR3 sequence: CASSPSRGTNEKLFF. The CDR3 bases are TGTGCCAGCTCACCGTCACGGGGTACTAATGAAAAACTGTTTTTT.

The V and J genes are TRBV25-1 and TRBJ2-5; TRBD2 aligns across 10 bases. After removal of 2 bases from V and 7 bases from J, the junction contained 10 bases not matched to a gene. The CDR3 runs 16 residues. Germline assignment: CDR1 MGHDK and CDR2 SYGVNS. The CDR3 DNA reads as TGTGCCAGCAGTGAAACTATAGCGGGGGGCCGAGGGACCCAGTACTTC. This codes for CASSETIAGGRGTQYF.

This clone came up a few times. This chain uses TRBV6-2 or TRBV6-3 with TRBJ2-7, with a possible D match to TRBD1 (6 bases). CDR1 is MNHEY, CDR2 SVGEGT, per germline. The CDR3 length is 13 residues. Trimming removed 3 bases at V and 3 bases at J, with 9 bases between. The CDR3 nucleotides read TGTGCCAGCAGTTATAGGGGGAACTACGAGCAGTACTTC. It translates to CASSYRGNYEQYF.

This clone was counted a few times. The chain links TRBV7-6 to TRBJ2-2, with D perhaps matching TRBD1 (6 bases). Germline V gene sequence: CDR1 SGHVS, CDR2 FNYEAQ. The CDR3 length is 15 residues. Trimming cost V 5 bases and J 3 bases, with 13 bases left between them. This CDR3 reads CASSQTGYYTGELFF. Here the CDR3 DNA reads TGTGCCAGCAGCCAAACAGGGTATTACACCGGGGAGCTGTTTTTT.

J is TRBJ1-2 and V is TRBV3-1 (or the pseudogene TRBV3-2); 7 nucleotides agree with TRBD1. The germline V gene encodes CDR1 LGHDT and CDR2 YNNKEL (reference sequence). This CDR3 spans 15 amino acids. V gave up 0 bases and J gave up 4 bases; unmatched junction bases: 5. In DNA, the CDR3 is TGTGCCAGCAGCCAAGATCCCCAGGGGGGCTATGGCTACACCTTC. Amino acids: CASSQDPQGGYGYTF.

This clone was seen a few times. The J gene is TRBJ2-3, the V gene TRBV6-4, with D possibly matching TRBD2 (6 bases). Trimming pared 0 bases from V and 1 base from J, leaving 8 bases between. Germline CDR1 reads MRHNA; CDR2 reads SNTAGT. The CDR3 is made up of 15 amino acids. The CDR3 spells CASSDSASGTDTQYF. CDR3 coding DNA: TGTGCCAGCAGTGACTCAGCTAGCGGCACAGATACGCAGTATTTT.

This chain connects TRBV3-1 (or the pseudogene TRBV3-2) to TRBJ1-2, with TRBD1 identical over 7 bases. Germline CDR1 and CDR2: LGHDT and YNNKEL (reference sequence). J gave up 4 bases and V 3 bases, and 5 bases lay outside the gene matches. CDR3 length: 14 residues. The CDR3 region is CASSQKDRAYGYTF. The CDR3 DNA is TGTGCCAGCAGCCAGAAAGACAGGGCCTATGGCTACACCTTC.

Here the CDR3 DNA reads TGTGCCATCAGTGAGACAGGGTTCAGCAATCAGCCCCAGCATTTT. Its protein product is CAISETGFSNQPQHF. This sequence joins TRBV10-3 and TRBJ1-5; a possible D gene is TRBD1 (6 bases). V gave up 2 bases and J gave up 1 base, with 9 bases separating them. Germline assignment: CDR1 ENHRY and CDR2 SYGVKD. This CDR3 contains 15 residues.

The chain joins TRBV19 to TRBJ1-1, with TRBD1 as a possible D gene (5 bases). CDR1 and CDR2 (germline): LNHDA, SQIVND (reference sequence). V was pared by 1 base and J by 4 bases, with 7 bases between. CDR3 length: 13 amino acids. CDR3 sequence (DNA): TGTGCCAGTAGTATAGGGGGACTCACTGAAGCTTTCTTT. Its protein product is CASSIGGLTEAFF.

V gene TRBV6-6 combines with J gene TRBJ2-2; 7 positions agree with TRBD1. The trim removed 2 bases at V and 2 bases at J, leaving 5 bases unmatched. The CDR3 spans 16 residues. Germline V gene data show CDR1 as MNHNY and CDR2 as SVGAGI (reference sequence). CDR3 region: CASSYRRQGNTGELFF. The DNA of the CDR3 is TGTGCCAGCAGTTACAGGCGACAGGGTAACACCGGGGAGCTGTTTTTT.

This clone was observed a handful of times. The J gene is TRBJ2-3, the V gene TRBV6-2 or TRBV6-3; D unresolved. Germline CDR1 is MNHEY and CDR2 is SVGEGT. This CDR3 is 16 amino acids long. The germline V and J ends were trimmed by 4 bases and 3 bases, with 17 bases remaining between them. This chain's CDR3 is CASSSTWRSLTDTQYF. DNA for the CDR3: TGTGCCAGCAGTTCGACCTGGAGAAGTCTTACAGATACGCAGTATTTT.

This clone was seen only a few times. This sequence joins TRBV10-3 and TRBJ2-1; 12 nucleotides match TRBD2. This CDR3 is built from 15 residues. Germline V gene sequence: CDR1 ENHRY, CDR2 SYGVKD. The junction had 12 bases not matched to a gene; V was cut back by 10 bases and J by 8 bases. This CDR3 is CATRTSGARGDEQFF. CDR3 sequence (DNA): TGTGCCACCCGGACTAGCGGGGCCAGGGGGGATGAGCAGTTCTTC.

This chain uses TRBV6-2 or TRBV6-3 with TRBJ1-5, with TRBD1 matching over 7 bases. The germline gives CDR1 MNHEY, CDR2 SVGEGT. The CDR3 consists of 18 residues. The V gene end was trimmed by 0 bases and the J gene end by 3 bases; junction bases not matched to a gene: 11. The CDR3 DNA reads as TGTGCCAGCAGTTACTCCCAACAGGGGACGGGTTACAATCAGCCCCAGCATTTT. It translates to CASSYSQQGTGYNQPQHF.

The rearrangement uses TRBV30 and TRBJ2-1; tentative D call: TRBD1 (6 bases). From germline, CDR1 is GTSNPN and CDR2 SVGIG (reference sequence). V was shortened by 4 bases and J by 4 bases, with 20 bases between the two germline ends. CDR3 size: 16 residues. The CDR3 DNA reads TGTGCCTGGATACAGGGTTCAGGGTGGAGTTACAATGAGCAGTTCTTC. Its translation: CAWIQGSGWSYNEQFF.

This sequence joins TRBV6-6 and TRBJ1-2; D ambiguous. Germline lookup yields CDR1 MNHNY and CDR2 SVGAGI (reference sequence). V gave up 2 bases and J gave up 4 bases, with 11 bases separating them. CDR3 length equals 14 residues. CDR3: CASSYPGEGYGYTF. CDR3 DNA sequence: TGTGCCAGCAGTTACCCGGGTGAGGGCTATGGCTACACCTTC.